One and the same sample provided the 7 T cell receptor beta chains below, sequenced in a study of T cells in Graves' hyperthyroidism and ophthalmopathy. TCR beta CDR3 regions were amplified from RNA. Carried out on the TCR CDR3, a first-round RT-PCR used the HTBI primer set. TCRdb re-called the multiplex PCR reads with MiXCR, one entry per CDR3 protein. The sample has nearly 750,000 distinct CDR3 sequences, over 35% seen once; the top ten hold about a third. The material sequenced was blood. These receptors were taken from a woman between 40 and 50 years old with Graves' hyperthyroidism.

The J gene is TRBJ1-1, the V gene TRBV24-1; tentative D call: TRBD1 (6 bases). V lost 8 bases and J 2 bases, leaving 11 bases between the germline ends. The CDR3 loop spans 13 amino acids. Germline V gives CDR1 KGHDR, CDR2 SFDVKD. CDR3 in amino acids: CATTQGINTEAFF. The CDR3 coding sequence is TGTGCCACCACGCAGGGGATAAACACTGAAGCTTTCTTT.

The gene calls are TRBV7-2 and TRBJ1-1, with D unclear. CDR3 length equals 14 residues. The V and J ends lost 6 bases and 1 base respectively, with 12 bases between them. Germline lookup yields CDR1 SGHTA and CDR2 FQGNSA. The CDR3 nucleotides are TGTGCCAGCAGTGAGTCTGGTCCGAACACTGAAGCTTTCTTT. This codes for CASSESGPNTEAFF.

This chain links TRBV24-1 with TRBJ2-7, with TRBD1 matching 9 bases. The CDR3 sequence is 13 residues long. V was pared by 9 bases and J by 2 bases, with 4 bases of the junction left unmatched. The germline CDR1 and CDR2 sequences are KGHDR and SFDVKD. CDR3 DNA sequence: TGTGCCACCGGGACAGGGAAGGCCTACGAGCAGTACTTC. This encodes CATGTGKAYEQYF.

As concerns this clonotype: A much larger clone lies a single base off, so this may be a read error. The V gene is TRBV4-1, the J gene TRBJ1-2, with 8 bases fitting TRBD1. With V trimmed by 0 bases and J by 6 bases, 3 bases remained unmatched. CDR3 length equals 14 residues. Germline CDR1 and CDR2: MGHRA and YSYEKL. CDR3 DNA: TGCGCCAGCAGCCAAGAAGGGACAGGCCATGGCTACACCTTC. Translating gives CASSQEGTGHGYTF.

This chain links TRBV19 with TRBJ2-7; D ambiguous. Germline V gene sequence: CDR1 LNHDA, CDR2 SQIVND (reference sequence). CDR3 length: 14 residues. The V gene lost 5 bases and the J gene lost 2 bases, with 13 bases spanning the gap. The CDR3, as DNA: TGTGCCAGTAGTGCGCAGGACGGTCCCTACGAGCAGTACTTC. Amino acid sequence: CASSAQDGPYEQYF.

This chain uses TRBV15 with TRBJ1-2, with 9 nucleotides matching TRBD1. V gave up 5 bases and J gave up 6 bases; unmatched junction bases: 10. The CDR3 runs to 15 residues. Germline V gene sequence: CDR1 LNHNV, CDR2 YYDKDF (reference sequence). Here the CDR3 DNA reads TGTGCCACCAGCGGGACAGGGTCTAGTGAGGATGGCTACACCTTC. Amino acids: CATSGTGSSEDGYTF. The whole variable domain, filled in from reference TRBV15 and TRBJ1-2, reads DAMVIQNPRYQVTQFGKPVTLSCSQTLNHNVMYWYQQKSSQAPKLLFHYYDKDFNNEADTPDNFQSRRPNTSFCFLDIRSPGLGDTAMYLCATSGTGSSEDGYTFGSGTRLTVV.

There are many counts of this clonotype. This sequence joins TRBV7-2 and TRBJ1-5; TRBD1 matches 7 bases. The CDR3 length is 17 residues. Germline values: CDR1 SGHTA, CDR2 FQGNSA. With 2 bases clipped from V and 1 base from J, the junction kept 8 bases outside the gene matches. In DNA form, the CDR3 reads TGTGCCAGCAGCTTATCCTGGATGGGACAGAGCAATCAGCCCCAGCATTTT. Its protein is CASSLSWMGQSNQPQHF.